This T cell receptor beta chain was recorded in a study of identical twins. TCRdb analysed the 5' RACE reads with MiXCR anew, one entry per CDR3 protein. This table has 700,000 to 950,000 distinct CDR3 sequences, about 12% appearing once. Germline trimming cut 3 bases from V and 6 bases from J; bases unmatched to any gene: 6. CDR3 length equals 14 residues. Germline V gene sequence: CDR1 KGHSH, CDR2 LQKENI. This same sample was also part of a study on yellow fever vaccine responses in identical twins.

Sample: PBMCs. This clonotype was sampled from a young woman in good health. This chain connects TRBV18 to TRBJ2-7; 9 bases agree with TRBD1. DNA of the CDR3: TGTGCCAGCTCACCCGTTTGGACAGGGGCCGAGCAGTACGTC. Its translation is CASSPVWTGAEQYV.